Below, 28 T cell receptor beta chains from the same sample are listed, as sequenced in a study of CD8 T cells in ankylosing spondylitis. A single record per CDR3 protein comes from TCRdb applying MiXCR to the 5' RACE reads. This sample yields about 130,000 distinct CDR3 sequences, of which about 6.7% are seen a single time; 9.5% to 15% belongs to the top ten. The sequencing input was blood, either unsorted or a sorted T cell fraction (not recorded which). The receptor set was obtained from a female donor with ankylosing spondylitis or in good health (not recorded which).

This clonotype was picked up many times. The V call is TRBV12-3 or TRBV12-4, the J call TRBJ2-7; D ambiguous. The CDR3 is 14 amino acids. Trimming stripped 1 base from V and 7 bases from J, with 14 bases between. CDR3 DNA sequence: TGTGCCAGCAGTTTAGGAGAACTCTACCCGGAGCAGTACTTC. Amino acids: CASSLGELYPEQYF.

At least ten counts were recorded for this clonotype. This chain uses TRBV5-1 with TRBJ2-3; tentative D call: TRBD2 (5 bases). Looked up from germline, CDR1 is SGHRS and CDR2 is YFSETQ. V lost 2 bases and J lost 6, with 16 bases in between. CDR3 length: 15 residues. The CDR3 nucleotides are TGCGCCAGCAGCTTAGCTAGCATCTTTTGGGATACGCAGTATTTT. This sequence encodes CASSLASIFWDTQYF.

At least ten counts were recorded for this clonotype. CDR3 bases: TGTGCCAGCAGCCCCGCCCTCTACGAGCAGTACTTC. Protein: CASSPALYEQYF. The chain combines TRBV12-3 or TRBV12-4 with TRBJ2-7; no definite D call. V gave up 6 bases and J gave up 3 bases, with 9 bases separating them. The CDR3 has 12 residues.

This clonotype was detected many times. This chain connects TRBV24-1 to TRBJ2-3; D gene ambiguous. This CDR3 is built from 14 residues. V lost 2 bases and J 0 bases, leaving 5 bases between the germline ends. CDR1 and CDR2 (germline): KGHDR, SFDVKD. The CDR3 DNA reads as TGTGCCACCAGTGATTGGAATAGCACAGATACGCAGTATTTT. Translating it yields CATSDWNSTDTQYF.

This clonotype showed up many times. This chain links TRBV5-1 with TRBJ2-6; 9 bases fit TRBD1. Per the germline V gene, CDR1 is SGHRS and CDR2 is YFSETQ. CDR3 length: 18 amino acids. V lost 3 bases, J lost 4 bases, and 11 bases stayed unmatched. The CDR3 DNA reads TGCGCCAGCAGCTCCCCGGGACAGGGACTATCCGGGGCCAACGTCCTGACTTTC. Translating it yields CASSSPGQGLSGANVLTF.

The rearrangement uses TRBV19 and TRBJ1-1; a weak D match, TRBD1 (5 bases). The V end lost 3 bases, the J end lost 7 bases, and 18 bases lay between the germline ends. CDR1 and CDR2 (germline): LNHDA, SQIVND (reference sequence). The CDR3 is 15 amino acids. The CDR3 DNA is TGTGCCAGTAGTATTCACGGGACCGGCGGGGATGAAGCTTTCTTT. Translated: CASSIHGTGGDEAFF. Based on the CDR3 plus reference TRBV19 and TRBJ1-1, the full variable domain is DGGITQSPKYLFRKEGQNVTLSCEQNLNHDAMYWYRQDPGQGLRLIYYSQIVNDFQKGDIAEGYSVSREKKESFPLTVTSAQKNPTAFYLCASSIHGTGGDEAFFGQGTRLTVV.

This clonotype was counted ten times or more. This chain links TRBV4-1 with TRBJ2-7; tentatively, D is TRBD2 (6 bases). The germline gives CDR1 MGHRA, CDR2 YSYEKL. This CDR3 region has 15 residues. The V gene lost 4 bases and the J gene lost 3 bases, with 16 bases spanning the gap. CDR3 bases: TGCGCCAGCAGCCCCTCTCCTCTGGGGGGCTACGAGCAGTACTTC. Translating gives CASSPSPLGGYEQYF.

This clonotype has at least ten counts. V gene TRBV5-1 combines with J gene TRBJ2-3; 9 nucleotides agree with TRBD1. J lost 2 bases, V lost 0 bases, and 4 bases had no gene match. This CDR3 has 16 amino acids. Per germline, CDR1 SGHRS and CDR2 YFSETQ. In DNA form, the CDR3 reads TGCGCCAGCAGCTTGGCCCGGGACAGGGACACAGATACGCAGTATTTT. Translated, it gives CASSLARDRDTDTQYF.

This clonotype occurred many times. The genes are TRBV5-1 and TRBJ2-1; 7 bases align to TRBD2. The CDR3 is 18 residues long. V lost 0 bases and J lost 0; bases outside the gene matches: 9. Germline CDR1 is SGHRS and CDR2 is YFSETQ. CDR3 bases: TGCGCCAGCAGCTTGGGGATTAGCGGGCGTAGCTCCTACAATGAGCAGTTCTTC. This codes for CASSLGISGRSSYNEQFF.

This clonotype was picked up many times. This chain links TRBV29-1 with TRBJ1-2, with a tentative D call TRBD1 (6 bases). The V gene's germline CDR1 is SQVTM and CDR2 ANQGSEA. Between the trimmed V and J ends, which lost 1 base and 4 bases, there was a span of 16 bases. This CDR3 has 15 amino acids. The CDR3, as DNA: TGCAGCGTTGAAGGGGGGGTTGGCAGGGGCTATGGCTACACCTTC. It codes for CSVEGGVGRGYGYTF. The complete variable domain, with remaining parts taken from reference TRBV29-1 and TRBJ1-2, reads SAVISQKPSRDICQRGTSLTIQCQVDSQVTMMFWYRQQPGQSLTLIATANQGSEATYESGFVIDKFPISRPNLTFSTLTVSNMSPEDSSIYLCSVEGGVGRGYGYTFGSGTRLTVV.

The chain joins TRBV27 to TRBJ2-3; 12 bases are a match to TRBD1. V gave up 1 base and J gave up 5 bases; unmatched junction bases: 7. The CDR3 is 17 amino acids. The V gene's germline CDR1 is MNHEY and CDR2 SMNVEV (reference sequence). The CDR3: CASSLFGGTGGRDTQYF. The CDR3 nucleotides are TGTGCCAGCAGTTTATTCGGTGGGACAGGGGGCCGAGATACGCAGTATTTT.

The chain joins TRBV7-2 to TRBJ2-6; 11 bases match TRBD1. Germline V CDR1 and CDR2: SGHTA, FQGNSA. The CDR3 consists of 17 residues. Germline trimming cut 5 bases from V and 4 bases from J; bases unmatched to any gene: 7. DNA of the CDR3: TGTGCCAGCAGCCTAGGACAGGGGGCGTCCGGGGCCAACGTCCTGACTTTC. Translated, it gives CASSLGQGASGANVLTF.

In its sample, this clonotype was seen many times. CDR3 coding DNA: TGCAGCGCGCGCAGGGGGTACGAGCAGTACTTC. It is translated as CSARRGYEQYF. The genes are TRBV29-1 and TRBJ2-7; TRBD1 aligns across 7 bases. The CDR3 extends over 11 amino acids. CDR1 and CDR2 (germline): SQVTM, ANQGSEA. With V trimmed by 7 bases and J by 4 bases, 4 bases remained unmatched.

This clonotype was recorded many times. This chain links TRBV5-1 with TRBJ1-1; D gene uncertain. V was clipped by 3 bases and J by 0 bases, with 6 bases between them. The CDR3 spans 13 residues. CDR1 is SGHRS, CDR2 YFSETQ, per germline. The CDR3 here is CASSSYLNTEAFF. DNA for the CDR3: TGCGCCAGCAGCTCTTACCTGAACACTGAAGCTTTCTTT.

This clonotype was counted ten times or more. The DNA is omitted, as the CDR3 cannot be located on it reliably, and the CDR3 follows TCRdb's listing. The rearrangement links TRBV12-3 or TRBV12-4 to TRBJ2-2; the table assigns TRBD1, which was not confirmed against the DNA. The CDR3 extends over 15 residues, inclusive of both ends. CDR3: CASSFLAARTGELFF.

This clonotype was found many times. V gene TRBV6-1 combines with J gene TRBJ1-2; maybe TRBD1 (6 bases). Trimming removed 6 bases at V and 5 bases at J, with 16 bases between. This CDR3 comprises 14 residues. Per the germline V gene, CDR1 is MNHNS and CDR2 is SASEGT. CDR3 sequence (DNA): TGTGCCAGCAGCGAGGGACATTCGGGTTATGGCTACACCTTC. Its protein is CASSEGHSGYGYTF.

This clonotype was recorded at least ten times. This chain joins TRBV5-1 and TRBJ2-2, with 8 bases that match TRBD1. The ends lost 5 bases at V and 7 bases at J; junction bases unmatched: 16. Germline values: CDR1 SGHRS, CDR2 YFSETQ. CDR3 length: 17 amino acids. The CDR3 region is CASRFSPRTGTSGELFF. In DNA form, the CDR3 reads TGCGCCAGCAGATTCTCGCCGAGGACAGGGACAAGCGGGGAGCTGTTTTTT.

This clonotype was recorded at least ten times. The V call is TRBV5-8, the J call TRBJ1-5; D not resolved. V lost 5 bases and J 0 bases, leaving 12 bases between the germline ends. The germline gives CDR1 SGHTS, CDR2 YDEGEE. The CDR3 spans 15 residues. CDR3 bases: TGTGCCAGCAGATTCCTCGGGCCTAGCAATCAGCCCCAGCATTTT. Its translation: CASRFLGPSNQPQHF.

This clonotype was counted at least ten times. The rearrangement links TRBV4-3 to TRBJ2-1; tentative D call: TRBD2 (5 bases). CDR3 length: 13 residues. V was pared by 0 bases and J by 12 bases, with 12 bases between. Germline CDR1 LGHNA, CDR2 YSLEER. CDR3 DNA: TGCGCCAGCAGCCAAGATTTCGGGGTGGGGCAGTTCTTC. Translating it yields CASSQDFGVGQFF.

This clonotype has at least ten counts. The V call is TRBV12-3 or TRBV12-4, the J call TRBJ2-7, with TRBD2 matching over 7 bases. CDR3 size: 15 residues. The junction had 15 bases not matched to a gene; V was cut back by 6 bases and J by 7 bases. Here the CDR3 DNA reads TGTGCCAGCAGCCTTCTTTCGGGACTACAGCGTGAGCAGTACTTC. It yields the protein CASSLLSGLQREQYF.

The table lists this clonotype with many counts. The chain carries TRBV29-1 and TRBJ1-1; no definite D call. Trimming took off 5 bases at V and 3 bases at J, with 4 bases between the two ends. Per the germline V gene, CDR1 is SQVTM and CDR2 is ANQGSEA. The CDR3 totals 10 residues. CDR3 nucleotide sequence: TGCAGCGTTTTTGACACTGAAGCTTTCTTT. Encoded protein: CSVFDTEAFF.

Remarks on this clonotype: This could be a read error, since a much larger clone is one nucleotide away. The genes are TRBV3-1 and TRBJ1-2; D gene ambiguous. This CDR3 is 15 amino acids long. Germline V gene data show CDR1 as LGHDT and CDR2 as YNNKEL (reference sequence). CDR3 in amino acids: CASSPAGAGIYSYTF. The DNA of the CDR3 is TGTGCCAGCAGCCCCGCAGGTGCGGGAATCTATAGCTACACCTTC. The whole variable domain, remainder taken from reference TRBV3-1 and TRBJ1-2, is DTAVSQTPKYLVTQMGNDKSIKCEQNLGHDTMYWYKQDSKKFLKIMFSYNNKELIINETVPNRFSPKSPDKAHLNLHINSLELGDSAVYFCASSPAGAGIYSYTFGSGTRLTVV.

Many counts were recorded for this clonotype. This chain joins TRBV10-3 and TRBJ2-7; the D call may be TRBD1 or TRBD2 (5 bases each). This CDR3 has 15 residues. V lost 0 bases and J 2 bases, leaving 11 bases between the germline ends. Germline V gene lookup returns CDR1 ENHRY and CDR2 SYGVKD. CDR3 DNA sequence: TGTGCCATCAGTGAGTCCGGGACGCCAACCTACGAGCAGTACTTC. Translation gives CAISESGTPTYEQYF.

In its sample, this clonotype was seen many times. This chain uses TRBV4-1 with TRBJ1-1; 11 nucleotides agree with TRBD1. CDR3 length: 16 residues. The germline gives CDR1 MGHRA, CDR2 YSYEKL. The junction had 4 bases not matched to a gene; V was cut back by 4 bases and J by 0 bases. CDR3 coding DNA: TGCGCCAGCAGCCTCGGACAGGGGGCTTTGAACACTGAAGCTTTCTTT. As protein: CASSLGQGALNTEAFF.

In this sample, this clonotype turned up many times. The V gene is TRBV6-2 or TRBV6-3, the J gene TRBJ2-5; maybe TRBD1 (6 bases). Germline CDR1 MNHEY, CDR2 SVGEGT. Trimming took off 6 bases at V and 1 base at J, with 12 bases between the two ends. There are 14 residues in the CDR3. The CDR3 loop is CASSHRTAQETQYF. For the CDR3, the DNA is TGTGCCAGCAGCCACCGGACAGCCCAAGAGACCCAGTACTTC.

This clonotype was counted many times. The gene calls are TRBV7-2 and TRBJ1-5; D is ambiguous. The ends were cut back, 1 base at V and 7 bases at J, with 5 bases in the middle. This CDR3 contains 12 residues. Germline V lookup: CDR1 SGHTA, CDR2 FQGNSA. In nucleotides, the CDR3 is TGTGCCAGCAGCTTAGGAGACCAGCCCCAGCATTTT. It translates to CASSLGDQPQHF.

Many counts were recorded for this clonotype. The V gene is TRBV3-1, the J gene TRBJ2-7; 8 nucleotides agree with TRBD1. The trim removed 0 bases at V and 3 bases at J, leaving 4 bases unmatched. This CDR3 is 15 amino acids long. CDR1 is LGHDT and CDR2 is YNNKEL in the germline V gene (reference sequence). The DNA of the CDR3 is TGTGCCAGCAGCCAAGATCGCGGACAGGGCTACGAGCAGTACTTC. This translates into CASSQDRGQGYEQYF.

This clonotype was recorded many times. This chain links TRBV5-6 with TRBJ2-1; maybe TRBD1 (6 bases). The germline CDR1 and CDR2 sequences are SGHDT and YYEEEE. Trimming took 1 base from V and 0 from J, leaving 14 bases between them. The CDR3 loop spans 17 amino acids. CDR3: CASSLPGAGNSYNEQFF. The CDR3 nucleotides are TGTGCCAGCAGCTTGCCAGGGGCAGGAAACTCCTACAATGAGCAGTTCTTC.